What follows describes a single T cell receptor (beta chain). Its antigen remains unidentified. No base-level quality is on record; no much larger clone is a single base apart. The cohort was made up of 500 to 800 healthy bone marrow donors. Cohort members were all nominally healthy when sampled, although unrecorded immune exposures were likely present. The donor tested CMV seronegative, placing the donor among the 300 to 450 seronegative members of the cohort. A peripheral blood sample was provided by each donor, and peripheral blood mononuclear cells were used for TCR beta sequencing. The Qiagen DNeasy Blood Extraction Kit was used to extract genomic DNA from the blood cell samples. The protocol used for the library was the immunoSEQ multiplex PCR assay. For the multiplex PCR, a mixture combining 60 forward primers for TCR Vbeta segments and 13 reverse primers for TCR Jbeta segments was used. The CDR3 region of rearranged TCR beta genes was amplified from genomic DNA with a multiplex PCR assay. Amplified TCR beta libraries were sequenced as 87-base-pair reads on the Illumina HiSeq System. Turning to the authors' computational methods: A later analysis counted approximately 84 million unique TCR beta chains across the 640 or so repertoires, and 9 million to 14 million of these chains were shared by at least two donors. Raw reads were error-corrected and collapsed into unique sequences by a nearest-neighbor algorithm in which closely related sequences were merged to remove PCR and sequencing errors. To assign V, D and J gene segments, CDR3 sequences were aligned to IMGT reference sequences. For a sequence to be retained, a match of at least six nucleotides was required to both a V gene segment and a J gene segment. A rearrangement was called productive if the CDR3 had no stop codons and remained in frame with V and J, and every other rearrangement was called non-productive. CDR3 was defined by IMGT convention, running from the second conserved V-encoded cysteine to the conserved J-encoded phenylalanine. In an earlier analysis of 500 to 650 of the donors, sequences lacking an unambiguous match to a single V gene segment were excluded. In an earlier analysis of about 590 of the donors, a V segment was called functional when productive rearrangements were above 56.7%, and segregating when the standard deviation between donors exceeded 5%. A statistical classification framework was developed to diagnose cytomegalovirus status using the catalog of TCR beta chain sequences. In a later analysis, TCR nucleotide sequences were compared against IMGT/GENE-DB human TR gene sequences so that V and J genes could be assigned. Using the TCRdist pipeline, a later analysis assigned CDR3 sequences along with most-parsimonious VDJ recombination scenarios. In a later analysis, each TCR beta chain was defined by its CDR3 amino acid sequence together with its V-gene family, and reads without a unique V-gene family were excluded. A later analysis removed 592 highly shared, low-generation-probability nucleotide sequences to deal with suspected cross-contamination and a sequencing artifact. In a later analysis, a clonal expansion index for each public chain was calculated from normalized within-repertoire ranks of inferred template counts. A later analysis computed generation probabilities with a VDJ recombination model fitted to out-of-frame rearrangements, and checked the results against IGoR. Hypergeometric tests were used in a later analysis to score TCR-TCR, TCR-HLA and TCR-CMV co-occurrence, with a repertoire-size bias correction applied to the TCR pairs. In a later analysis, false discovery rates were estimated by permuting HLA or CMV assignments 20 times. In a later analysis, co-occurring TCRs were grouped using DBSCAN, and TCRdist sequence similarity was added for clustering within HLA-allele-positive subsets. Co-occurrence clustering excluded repertoires with fewer than 30,000 or more than 120,000 public chains, plus five with anomalous nucleotide sharing. Held by TCRdb, this immuneACCESS table contains in-frame sequences only and omits some clones. Under half of the omission traces to an unresolved V gene where checked; the cause of the rest is unknown. That table gives V, J and clone size, and the DNA gave D and trimming. Recorded for this sample are roughly 160,000 clones; around 74% of them occurred a single time. Together, the top ten hold around 2.4% of the sample.

Trimming removed 3 bases from V and 0 bases from J; the gene matches leave 4 bases unexplained. The CDR3 contains 16 residues, cysteine and phenylalanine counted. Only the CDR3 DNA is retained, 48 bases long and in frame from the first base. The germline V gene (reference sequence) supplies CDR1 LNHNV and CDR2 YYDKDF. This entry belongs to a study of cytomegalovirus exposure and HLA in healthy donors (TCRdb year 2017). As for the study more broadly: According to an earlier analysis of several hundred of the donors, about 190 million T cells yielded 90 million to 130 million unique TCR beta sequences and more than 250 Gb of sequence data. The study used immunosequencing to profile the T cell repertoires of under 700 subjects and linked those repertoires to cytomegalovirus serostatus. In an earlier analysis of about 590 of the donors, high-throughput TCR beta sequencing was used to judge whether each TCR beta V gene segment behaved as functional or pseudogenic. The number of typed donors differed by locus: roughly 629-640 for A, B, C, DRB1 and DQB1; approximately 540 for DQA1; 606 for DPA1; and around 470 for DPB1. Among roughly 400 genotyped donors of the cohort, an average of roughly 230,000 unique TCR beta nucleotide sequences was sequenced per donor, of which about 18% were non-productive. Of the approximately 400 genotyped donors, 75% to 85% were placed in the genetic ancestry cluster associated with self-reported Caucasian donors. An early release that covered 500 to 800 HLA-typed donors contained about 290 gigabases of sequencing data and 75 million to 100 million unique TCR sequences. Class I and class II HLA loci were covered by the typing at four-digit resolution. Donor age, sex, ethnicity and CMV serostatus were compiled alongside the repertoire data. A later genetic analysis used genome-wide SNP genotypes for about 65% of the 666 donors, treating that subset as a discovery cohort. All discovery cohort repertoires had been generated using a single sequencing platform. The study aimed to test whether signatures of past pathogen exposure could be identified by cataloging public T cell receptors. Rather than using new phenotypic data, the later analysis identified candidate immune exposures from TCR beta sequences and from how often those sequences occurred across donors. To predict cytomegalovirus infection status, the study combined high-throughput TCR immunosequencing, statistical association of individual TCRs with disease status, and machine learning. Because of strong linkage in the cohort, roughly five DR-DQ haplotypes were treated as single units for association and clustering. Besides the first cohort of approximately 670 subjects, a separate validation cohort made up of over 95 different subjects was used. A later analysis re-analyzed previously published TCR beta repertoires from 666 donors and added high-resolution HLA genotyping to study TCR occurrence patterns. On the study overall, not on this receptor specifically: Sequencing depth was assumed to be roughly uniform across donors in the presence/absence analyses, though that assumption may not hold. The classifier was reported to diagnose cytomegalovirus status with high specificity and sensitivity in both the original cohort and the validation cohort. In a later analysis, TCR association rates were found to vary across HLA loci, with the most associated TCRs seen for DRB1 alleles and the fewest for HLA-C alleles. Linkage disequilibrium might explain the correlated functional status among segregating V segments, but an unknown experimental factor could not be excluded. The only immune exposure information available for the cohort was CMV serostatus. In a later analysis, most CMV-associated TCR beta chains were found to appear HLA-restricted, with HLA associations seemingly driven largely by CMV exposure. In an earlier analysis of about 540 of the donors, most TCR beta V segments were observed in productive rearrangements about 90% or about 30% of the time, broadly matching IMGT annotations. Compared with the roughly 600-donor mean, donors in an Asian-associated ancestry cluster had fewer N-insertions in productive TCRs, according to a later genetic analysis. In the study, about 150 TCR beta chains were listed as associated with cytomegalovirus. A later analysis found that HLA-associated TCR beta chains were more clonally expanded and had lower generation probabilities than equally common non-associated chains. A later analysis associated about 17,000 TCR beta sequences with specific HLA alleles at a false discovery rate of 0.05. The authors suggested that the approach could potentially be generalized to other disease states and immunological phenotypes. A further reported finding was that TCR beta sequences accurately predicted the HLA-A and HLA-B alleles for most subjects in the first cohort. Some IMGT-functional V segments, including TRBV6-2 and TRBV6-3, could not be told apart with the 87-base-pair reads, so those segments were excluded. In a later analysis, several top co-occurrence clusters were reported to appear linked to parvovirus B19, influenza, CMV and Epstein-Barr virus. A cluster of highly shared sequence variants was judged likely to be a technical artifact of the sequencing pipeline. HLA typing was unavailable for some donors at each locus, so association tests used only the typed subset. A few of the identified cytomegalovirus-associated TCR beta chains were confirmed in vitro to be specific for cytomegalovirus antigens. Over 15 rarely observed V segments, including chromosome 9 orphons, were excluded from the earlier analysis of several hundred of the donors because counts were too low. When HLA alleles, especially DR and DQ, strongly co-occurred, TCR associations were difficult to assign to individual alleles. A later genetic analysis associated a missense DCLRE1C variant with V-gene and J-gene trimming of TCR beta chains, and an independent cohort replicated the association. Only TCR beta chains were sequenced in this cohort, and the absence of alpha or paired-chain data limited detectable features. Most TCR sequences were observed very rarely across donors, whereas some public TCRs were present in many individuals.

Sequenced: PBMCs. The sequence links TRBV15 to TRBJ2-2, with 7 junctional bases fitting TRBD1. The clonotype was recovered from a female donor in good health and CMV-seronegative. Read as DNA, the sequence is TGTGCCACCAGCAGCCTACAGGGGCCGAACACCGGGGAGCTGTTTTTT. It specifies CATSSLQGPNTGELFF.